The rows below give T cell receptor beta chains drawn from one sample of a study of T cell responses to AZD1222 COVID-19 vaccine. Sequenced by immunoSEQ multiplex PCR; TCRdb stores in-frame clones only, minus some. This table holds 85,000 to 100,000 clones, just over 85% found once. The input for sequencing was peripheral blood, taken on day 0 of AZD1222 vaccination. These receptors all come from an adult in good health. Each CDR3 is given with its conserved first and last residue. Each record gives: J gene, clone size, V gene, D gene, CDR3 protein, CDR3 DNA. A D gene is named only where the DNA matches it firmly. Some rows have no size entry. The others give once, few or many, or a class for an expanded clone.

TRBJ1-5 once TRBV6-1 NA CASSDRPRGRQPQHF TGTGCCAGCAGTGATCGGCCACGTGGGCGACAGCCCCAGCATTTT
TRBJ1-6 NA TRBV6-5 TRBD1 CASSWRDSNSPLHF TGTGCCAGCAGTTGGAGGGACAGTAATTCACCCCTCCACTTT
TRBJ2-3 NA TRBV18 TRBD2 CASSRAGASGSIWNTDTQYF TGTGCCAGCTCACGGGCCGGGGCTAGCGGGAGTATATGGAACACAGATACGCAGTATTTT
TRBJ2-3 NA TRBV7-2 TRBD2 CASSRVSGSTDTQYF TGTGCCAGCAGCCGTGTTAGCGGGAGCACAGATACGCAGTATTTT
TRBJ2-1 NA TRBV3-1/TRBV3-2 NA CASSQDGGGSYNEQFF TGTGCCAGCAGCCAAGATGGTGGAGGCTCCTACAATGAGCAGTTCTTC
TRBJ1-3 few TRBV14 NA CASSLGVDRISGNTIYF TGTGCCAGCAGCCTTGGGGTAGACAGGATCTCTGGAAACACCATATATTTT
TRBJ2-7 NA TRBV7-9 NA CASSPTGGYYEQYF TGTGCCAGCAGCCCGACCGGCGGGTATTACGAGCAGTACTTC
TRBJ2-7 NA TRBV7-2 NA CASSFTSSMSSYEQYF TGTGCCAGCAGCTTTACGTCTAGCATGAGCTCCTACGAGCAGTACTTC
TRBJ2-2 NA TRBV6-5 NA CASSSGHPNTGELFF TGTGCCAGCAGTTCGGGACACCCGAACACCGGGGAGCTGTTTTTT
TRBJ1-5 once TRBV6-5 NA CASSYAGDQPQHF TGTGCCAGCAGTTATGCAGGAGATCAGCCCCAGCATTTT
TRBJ1-1 NA TRBV2 NA CASSVAQANTEAFF TGTGCCAGCAGTGTAGCCCAAGCTAACACTGAAGCTTTCTTT
TRBJ2-1 once TRBV19 TRBD2 CASSIYGAGADNEQFF TGTGCCAGTAGTATATATGGAGCGGGAGCCGACAATGAGCAGTTCTTC
TRBJ2-7 few TRBV5-8 NA CASSPDSYEQYF TGTGCCAGCAGCCCGGACAGCTACGAGCAGTACTTC
TRBJ1-2 NA TRBV30 TRBD1 CAWSPQGAIYGYTF TGTGCCTGGAGTCCACAGGGGGCTATCTATGGCTACACCTTC
TRBJ2-7 few TRBV4-1 TRBD2 CASSQDVAGAYEQYF TGCGCCAGCAGCCAAGATGTAGCGGGGGCCTACGAGCAGTACTTC
TRBJ2-1 few TRBV27 NA CASSFPGRIFHEQFF TGTGCCAGCAGTTTCCCCGGGAGAATATTCCATGAGCAGTTCTTC
TRBJ1-2 NA TRBV5-8 NA CASSLMGTERGYTF TGTGCCAGCAGCTTGATGGGGACTGAGCGTGGCTACACCTTC
TRBJ1-1 NA TRBV5-1 NA CASSFSGSNTEAFF TGCGCCAGCAGCTTTTCGGGGTCGAACACTGAAGCTTTCTTT
TRBJ1-5 NA TRBV9 NA CASSVSTGGNQPQHF TGTGCCAGCAGCGTATCGACTGGGGGCAATCAGCCCCAGCATTTT
TRBJ2-7 NA TRBV19 TRBD2 CASSISGGPSEQYF TGTGCCAGTAGCATTAGCGGGGGGCCTAGCGAGCAGTACTTC
TRBJ1-2 NA TRBV7-3 TRBD1 CASSLTTGAGYTF TGTGCCAGCAGCTTAACCACAGGGGCCGGCTACACCTTC
TRBJ2-7 once TRBV7-2 NA CASSRDGNTYEQYF TGTGCCAGCAGCCGCGACGGGAATACCTACGAGCAGTACTTC
TRBJ1-1 few TRBV5-1 TRBD1 CASKDRVVGNTEAFF TGCGCCAGCAAGGACAGGGTCGTCGGGAACACTGAAGCTTTCTTT
TRBJ1-6 NA TRBV19 TRBD1 CASSTKSGGGGSPLHF TGTGCCAGTAGTACTAAATCAGGGGGCGGAGGTTCACCCCTCCACTTT
TRBJ1-3 NA TRBV7-2 NA CASSQRPGDSGNTIYF TGTGCCAGCAGCCAAAGACCAGGGGACTCTGGAAACACCATATATTTT
TRBJ1-4 NA TRBV27 TRBD1 CASSYARTGGGEKLFF TGTGCCAGCAGTTACGCCCGGACAGGGGGTGGTGAAAAACTGTTTTTT
TRBJ1-5 NA TRBV5-4 NA CASSLDRNSNQPQHF TGTGCCAGCAGCTTGGACAGAAATAGCAATCAGCCCCAGCATTTT
TRBJ2-7 once TRBV10-2 NA CASNGRGFYEQYF TGCGCCAGCAACGGAAGGGGGTTTTACGAGCAGTACTTC
TRBJ1-2 NA TRBV18 TRBD1 CASSHPGQGDGYTF TGTGCCAGCTCACACCCGGGACAGGGGGACGGCTACACCTTC